Below are 8 T cell receptor beta chains sequenced from a single sample in a study of T cells in tuberculosis. Measured with immunoSEQ multiplex PCR; TCRdb has only the in-frame clones, and not every one. The sample contains around 41,000 clones, about 95% of which appear only once. Sequencing input: PBMCs. The source is a donor aged 5 to 30 with latent tuberculosis or without tuberculosis infection. Some clones in this sample may be carry-over from other donors' samples.

The chain has TRBV29-1 and TRBJ1-5, with D possibly being TRBD1 (6 bases). V was pared by 5 bases and J by 0 bases, with 8 bases between. CDR3 length: 13 residues. CDR1 SQVTM and CDR2 ANQGSEA come from the germline V gene. CDR3 coding DNA: TGCAGCGTTCGGGGACATAGCAATCAGCCCCAGCATTTT. It translates to CSVRGHSNQPQHF.

The rearrangement uses TRBV4-3 and TRBJ2-1, with a tentative D call TRBD2 (5 bases). The CDR3 extends over 14 amino acids. The V and J ends lost 4 bases and 10 bases respectively, with 17 bases between them. Germline V CDR1 and CDR2: LGHNA, YSLEER. The CDR3 nucleotides are TGCGCCAGCAGCCTAGAACCTCCTAGCAGGGAGCAGTTCTTC. It translates to CASSLEPPSREQFF.

V is TRBV7-2 and J is TRBJ2-7; D gene unclear. Germline V gene sequence: CDR1 SGHTA, CDR2 FQGNSA. The CDR3 runs 12 residues. The V end was cut by 5 bases, the J end by 5 bases, with 10 bases between. CDR3 nucleotide sequence: TGTGCCAGCAGCCCCTACGTAGACGAGCAGTACTTC. It translates to CASSPYVDEQYF.

The chain recombines TRBV5-1 with TRBJ2-2; possible D gene TRBD2, 6 bases. The CDR3 contains 17 residues. The germline V gene has CDR1 SGHRS and CDR2 YFSETQ. V was trimmed by 0 bases and J by 1 base, leaving 13 bases between them. The CDR3 nucleotides are TGCGCCAGCAGCTTGGCCGGGACTCTAATGAACACCGGGGAGCTGTTTTTT. The encoded protein is CASSLAGTLMNTGELFF. Based on the CDR3 plus reference TRBV5-1 and TRBJ2-2, the full variable domain is KAGVTQTPRYLIKTRGQQVTLSCSPISGHRSVSWYQQTPGQGLQFLFEYFSETQRNKGNFPGRFSGRQFSNSRSEMNVSTLELGDSALYLCASSLAGTLMNTGELFFGEGSRLTVL.

This sequence joins TRBV7-9 and TRBJ1-2; no firm D call. CDR3 size: 13 residues. Germline CDR1 and CDR2: SEHNR and FQNEAQ (reference sequence). V lost 5 bases to trimming and J lost 5 bases, with 12 bases between them. CDR3 amino acids: CASSPQLAYGYTF. The CDR3 nucleotides read TGTGCCAGCAGCCCTCAATTAGCATATGGCTACACCTTC. The full variable domain, in which reference TRBV7-9 and TRBJ1-2 provide the parts outside the CDR3, is DTGVSQNPRHKITKRGQNVTFRCDPISEHNRLYWYRQTLGQGPEFLTYFQNEAQLEKSRLLSDRFSAERPKGSFSTLEIQRTEQGDSAMYLCASSPQLAYGYTFGSGTRLTVV.

The chain uses TRBV5-4 and TRBJ2-7; TRBD2 matches at 7 bases. There are 15 residues in the CDR3. Germline lookup yields CDR1 SGHNT and CDR2 YYREEE (reference sequence). With V trimmed by 0 bases and J by 1 base, 4 bases remained unmatched. In DNA form, the CDR3 reads TGTGCCAGCAGCTTGGGGCTAGCGGATTCCTACGAGCAGTACTTC. Amino acids: CASSLGLADSYEQYF.

The chain combines TRBV5-1 with TRBJ2-7; 7 bases align to TRBD2. Losses at the gene ends were 5 bases for V and 2 bases for J; bases not matched to a gene: 13. Germline V CDR1 and CDR2: SGHRS, YFSETQ. The CDR3 is made up of 16 amino acids. The CDR3 is CASSRGPRGVTYEQYF. DNA of the CDR3: TGCGCCAGCAGTCGGGGTCCTCGGGGGGTTACCTACGAGCAGTACTTC.

The genes are TRBV19 and TRBJ2-2; TRBD1 aligns across 8 bases. Germline V lookup: CDR1 LNHDA, CDR2 SQIVND (reference sequence). V trimming: 8 bases; J trimming: 1 base; junction bases outside the gene matches: 9. CDR3 size: 16 residues. CDR3 coding DNA: TGTGCCAGTGATACCCCCGGGACAGGGAACACCGGGGAGCTGTTTTTT. Residues: CASDTPGTGNTGELFF.